This T cell receptor beta chain was documented in a study of blood T cell repertoires in COVID-19. Study background: COVID-19 samples collected from the United States, Italy and Spain covered acute and convalescent phases. T cells, B-cell-depleted T cells, or PBMCs supplied cDNA or gDNA.

V dropped 5 bases and J dropped 1 base, with 8 bases sitting between them. This CDR3 spans 13 amino acids. CDR1 SNHLY and CDR2 FYNNEI come from the germline V gene. Methods used by the authors: For nucleated cells, counts were estimated from reference gene primer amplification. The assay was immunoSEQ multiplex PCR, and TCRdb's table has in-frame clones only and misses some. V and J calls and clone size follow that table, whereas D and trimming were derived from the DNA. The data show 120,000 or so clones, with 88% seen just once and 1.5% to 1.7% held by the top ten. This receptor was obtained from a human donor in a cohort sampled during active COVID-19. The source material was peripheral blood. The chain employs TRBV2 and TRBJ1-1, with D possibly being TRBD1 (6 bases). In DNA, the CDR3 is TGTGCCAGCAGTAAGGACAGGAACACTGAAGCTTTCTTT. Protein sequence: CASSKDRNTEAFF.